The 20 T cell receptor beta chains below all came from one sample that was sequenced in a study of cytomegalovirus exposure and HLA in healthy donors. The PCR was carried out with 60 Vbeta primers and 13 Jbeta primers. Some clones are missing from TCRdb's copy, which holds only in-frame ones; the method was immunoSEQ multiplex PCR. This sample's clone table lists some 76,000 clones. The source material was PBMCs. These receptors all come from a female donor in good health and CMV-seropositive.

V usage is TRBV6-4 and J usage is TRBJ2-2; unclear D gene. CDR3 length: 14 amino acids. The V and J ends lost 7 bases and 3 bases respectively, with 12 bases between them. CDR1 and CDR2 from the germline V gene are MRHNA and SNTAGT. CDR3 residues: CASKTGEDTGELFF. CDR3 sequence (DNA): TGTGCCAGCAAAACCGGAGAGGACACCGGGGAGCTGTTTTTT.

The V and J genes are TRBV25-1 and TRBJ1-1; unclear D gene. CDR3 length: 13 residues. V lost 5 bases and J 4 bases, leaving 11 bases between the germline ends. CDR1 is MGHDK and CDR2 is SYGVNS in the germline V gene. For the CDR3, the DNA is TGTGCCAGCAGTCACCCAGAGGGCACTGAAGCTTTCTTT. It translates to CASSHPEGTEAFF.

The rearrangement links TRBV4-3 to TRBJ2-1; 8 nucleotides line up with TRBD2. CDR3 length: 17 residues. CDR1 and CDR2 (germline): LGHNA, YSLEER. The junction had 12 bases not matched to a gene; V was cut back by 0 bases and J by 8 bases. CDR3 residues: CASSQDRGGAGRDEQFF. Written as DNA, the CDR3 is TGCGCCAGCAGCCAAGATCGGGGGGGAGCGGGTAGGGATGAGCAGTTCTTC.

The chain has TRBV11-3 and TRBJ1-1; D not resolved. V was cut by 5 bases and J by 1 base, with 8 bases left in between. Per germline, CDR1 SGHNT and CDR2 YENEEA. The CDR3 sequence is 13 residues long. CDR3 sequence: CASSRDGNTEAFF. The DNA of the CDR3 is TGTGCCAGCAGCCGCGATGGGAACACTGAAGCTTTCTTT.

The CDR3 region has the DNA TGTGCCAGCAGCTTAGATTTGCTAACTAGCGGTGAGCAGTTCTTC. This codes for CASSLDLLTSGEQFF. This chain links TRBV7-9 with TRBJ2-1; 8 bases agree with TRBD2. This CDR3 region has 15 residues. After removal of 1 base from V and 9 bases from J, the junction contained 8 bases not matched to a gene. From germline, CDR1 is SEHNR and CDR2 FQNEAQ (reference sequence).

The CDR3 loop is CASSEEGEAYGYTF. In DNA, the CDR3 is TGTGCCAGCAGTGAGGAGGGAGAAGCCTATGGCTACACCTTC. The chain has TRBV2 and TRBJ1-2; D is unclear. In germline, CDR1 is SNHLY, CDR2 FYNNEI. V was shortened by 3 bases and J by 4 bases, with 12 bases between the two germline ends. This CDR3 comprises 14 residues.

The chain carries TRBV4-1 and TRBJ2-7, with a weak D call TRBD1 (5 bases). Germline CDR1 reads MGHRA; CDR2 reads YSYEKL. V dropped 0 bases and J dropped 4 bases, with 10 bases sitting between them. CDR3 length: 14 residues. The CDR3 DNA reads TGCGCCAGCAGCCAAGATGGGGCAATATACGAGCAGTACTTC. This gives the protein CASSQDGAIYEQYF.

The chain links TRBV7-9 to TRBJ2-3; no clear D. The germline V gene encodes CDR1 SEHNR and CDR2 FQNEAQ (reference sequence). V was pared by 5 bases and J by 2 bases, with 11 bases between. This CDR3 spans 14 amino acids. CDR3 sequence: CASSNFAATDTQYF. DNA for the CDR3: TGTGCCAGCAGCAACTTTGCTGCCACAGATACGCAGTATTTT.

The chain combines TRBV10-1 with TRBJ2-1; D is perhaps TRBD2 (5 bases). This CDR3 has 12 residues. Trimming left V 9 bases short and J 3 bases short, with 9 bases between. Germline CDR1 is WNHNN and CDR2 is SYGVQD (reference sequence). Written as DNA, the CDR3 is TGCGCCAGTGGACTGGGCTACAATGAGCAGTTCTTC. Translated: CASGLGYNEQFF.

V and J are TRBV30 and TRBJ2-1, with TRBD1 matching 8 bases. J gave up 9 bases and V 0 bases, and 4 bases lay outside the gene matches. Germline CDR1 and CDR2: GTSNPN and SVGIG (reference sequence). The CDR3 consists of 13 residues. The CDR3 loop is CAWSVMTGVEQFF. The CDR3 nucleotides are TGTGCCTGGAGTGTTATGACAGGGGTTGAGCAGTTCTTC.

This rearrangement joins TRBV5-1 to TRBJ2-3, with TRBD2 identical over 7 bases. The CDR3 is 15 amino acids. Losses at the gene ends were 3 bases for V and 0 bases for J; bases not matched to a gene: 4. Germline-derived CDR1 and CDR2 are SGHRS and YFSETQ. CDR3 sequence: CASSSGGTSTDTQYF. The CDR3 DNA reads TGCGCCAGCAGCTCCGGGGGGACTAGCACAGATACGCAGTATTTT.

The gene calls are TRBV5-1 and TRBJ1-3; 9 bases agree with TRBD1. The CDR3 runs 18 residues. The junction had 8 bases not matched to a gene; V was cut back by 1 base and J by 0 bases. Germline values: CDR1 SGHRS, CDR2 YFSETQ. The CDR3 loop reads CASSLLGTGPFSGNTIYF. The CDR3 DNA follows: TGCGCCAGCAGCTTGTTGGGGACAGGGCCATTCTCTGGAAACACCATATATTTT. Filled out from reference TRBV5-1 and TRBJ1-3, the complete variable domain reads KAGVTQTPRYLIKTRGQQVTLSCSPISGHRSVSWYQQTPGQGLQFLFEYFSETQRNKGNFPGRFSGRQFSNSRSEMNVSTLELGDSALYLCASSLLGTGPFSGNTIYFGEGSWLTVV.

The chain combines TRBV6-5 with TRBJ1-6; D remains unclear. The CDR3 sequence is 11 residues long. V shed 8 bases and J shed 8 bases, with 7 bases lying between them. The germline V gene has CDR1 MNHEY and CDR2 SVGAGI. The chain's CDR3 is CASGGYSPLHF. Written as DNA, the CDR3 is TGTGCCAGCGGAGGTTATTCACCCCTCCACTTT.

The J gene is TRBJ2-1, the V gene TRBV19, with a possible D match to TRBD2 (6 bases). This CDR3 has 12 amino acids. Germline V gene lookup returns CDR1 LNHDA and CDR2 SQIVND (reference sequence). V was cut by 5 bases and J by 7 bases, with 9 bases left in between. Here the CDR3 DNA reads TGTGCCAGTAGTCATCTAGCGAATGAGCAGTTCTTC. Protein: CASSHLANEQFF.

The chain carries TRBV28 and TRBJ2-7; 8 positions agree with TRBD1. V was clipped by 6 bases and J by 3 bases; unmatched bases: 22. The CDR3 spans 19 residues. CDR1 is MDHEN, CDR2 SYDVKM, per germline. The CDR3 reads CASSQDRDTLLRKYYEQYF. The CDR3 DNA is TGTGCCAGCAGCCAGGACAGGGACACCCTCTTACGAAAATACTACGAGCAGTACTTC.

The V gene is TRBV19, the J gene TRBJ2-2, with no clear D. V gave up 4 bases and J gave up 7 bases, with 10 bases separating them. Per the germline V gene, CDR1 is LNHDA and CDR2 is SQIVND (reference sequence). This CDR3 comprises 13 residues. CDR3 amino acids: CASSTNRVGELFF. Here the CDR3 DNA reads TGTGCCAGTAGTACGAATAGAGTCGGGGAGCTGTTTTTT.

The chain employs TRBV9 and TRBJ2-7; 7 nucleotides agree with TRBD1. The ends lost 0 bases at V and 1 base at J; junction bases unmatched: 4. CDR1 and CDR2 from the germline V gene are SGDLS and YYNGEE. There are 15 residues in the CDR3. Written as DNA, the CDR3 is TGTGCCAGCAGCGTAGGCAGGGGGTTATCCTACGAGCAGTACTTC. Translation: CASSVGRGLSYEQYF.

V is TRBV2 and J is TRBJ1-5; 7 bases line up with TRBD1. The V and J ends lost 8 bases and 6 bases, in that order; junction bases with no gene match: 13. CDR1 is SNHLY and CDR2 is FYNNEI in the germline V gene. The CDR3 runs 15 residues. The CDR3 protein is CASGPGTVGGQPQHF. The CDR3 coding sequence is TGTGCCAGCGGGCCAGGGACAGTTGGAGGTCAGCCCCAGCATTTT.

The chain has TRBV15 and TRBJ1-2; D not certain. This CDR3 region has 15 residues. V dropped 1 base and J dropped 3 bases, with 12 bases sitting between them. CDR1 and CDR2 from the germline V gene are LNHNV and YYDKDF (reference sequence). The CDR3 sequence is CATSRAEGGDYGYTF. For the CDR3, the DNA is TGTGCCACCAGCAGAGCGGAGGGAGGAGACTATGGCTACACCTTC.

V usage is TRBV7-9 and J usage is TRBJ2-3; possibly TRBD2 for D (6 bases). The CDR3 covers 16 residues. Trimming removed 0 bases at V and 2 bases at J, with 12 bases between. In germline, CDR1 is SEHNR, CDR2 FQNEAQ (reference sequence). In nucleotides, the CDR3 is TGTGCCAGCAGCTTAGCCCGGGACTTGAACACAGATACGCAGTATTTT. It specifies CASSLARDLNTDTQYF.